This entry lists 30 T cell receptor beta chains sequenced from one sample in a study of T cell responses to AZD1222 COVID-19 vaccine. Here immunoSEQ multiplex PCR was the method, and the copy in TCRdb shows in-frame clones only, minus some. The data hold about 130,000 clones, with 75% to 90% observed a single time. The material sequenced was peripheral blood, taken on day 0 of AZD1222 vaccination. These receptor sequences come from an adult in good health.

The chain employs TRBV15 and TRBJ1-6; perhaps TRBD1 as D (6 bases). V lost 1 base and J 7 bases, leaving 26 bases between the germline ends. Germline CDR1 reads LNHNV; CDR2 reads YYDKDF (reference sequence). The CDR3 runs to 20 residues. In DNA, the CDR3 is TGTGCCACCAGCAGAGGCTGGTTACCGGGACACAGACAAGGCAATTCACCCCTCCACTTT. It specifies CATSRGWLPGHRQGNSPLHF.

The chain carries TRBV5-1 and TRBJ2-7; 15 bases line up with TRBD2. The CDR3 sequence is 17 residues long. The V gene end was trimmed by 4 bases and the J gene end by 7 bases; junction bases not matched to a gene: 12. Germline-derived CDR1 and CDR2 are SGHRS and YFSETQ. CDR3 region: CASSPGTSGGPGREQYF. Here the CDR3 DNA reads TGCGCCAGCAGCCCCGGGACTAGCGGGGGGCCCGGGAGGGAGCAGTACTTC.

The rearrangement uses TRBV6-2 or TRBV6-3 and TRBJ1-1, with TRBD1 identical over 7 bases. The CDR3 has 15 residues. V trimming: 5 bases; J trimming: 3 bases; junction bases outside the gene matches: 9. Looked up from germline, CDR1 is MNHEY and CDR2 is SVGEGT. CDR3 amino acids: CASSSGTAGYTEAFF. CDR3 nucleotide sequence: TGTGCCAGCAGTAGTGGGACAGCGGGGTACACTGAAGCTTTCTTT.

The chain is built from TRBV6-1 and TRBJ1-1; a weak D match, TRBD1 (5 bases). CDR1 MNHNS and CDR2 SASEGT come from the germline V gene. The CDR3 has 14 residues. Trimming removed 3 bases at V and 6 bases at J, with 14 bases between. This chain's CDR3 is CASSDGGSSAEAFF. The CDR3, as DNA: TGTGCCAGCAGTGATGGGGGGAGTAGTGCTGAAGCTTTCTTT.

This chain links TRBV7-9 with TRBJ1-2; 9 nucleotides agree with TRBD1. There are 16 residues in the CDR3. Germline-derived CDR1 and CDR2 are SEHNR and FQNEAQ (reference sequence). The V segment lost 5 bases and the J segment 4 bases; nucleotides outside the gene matches: 11. The CDR3: CASSPLDRGGLYGYTF. Written as DNA, the CDR3 is TGTGCCAGCAGCCCCCTGGACAGGGGCGGGCTCTATGGCTACACCTTC.

This rearrangement joins TRBV5-6 to TRBJ2-4, with 7 nucleotides matching TRBD1. Germline values: CDR1 SGHDT, CDR2 YYEEEE. The V segment lost 0 bases and the J segment 0 bases; nucleotides outside the gene matches: 12. The CDR3 covers 19 residues. The CDR3 region has the DNA TGTGCCAGCAGCTTGGGGCAGGGGGTTCTTTCTATAGCCAAAAACATTCAGTACTTC. Its protein is CASSLGQGVLSIAKNIQYF.

This rearrangement joins TRBV24-1 to TRBJ2-1, with TRBD2 matching 13 bases. The CDR3 loop spans 18 amino acids. Per the germline V gene, CDR1 is KGHDR and CDR2 is SFDVKD. V trimming: 4 bases; J trimming: 6 bases; junction bases outside the gene matches: 11. As DNA, the CDR3 is TGTGCCACCAGTGACCACGGACTAGCGGGGGAGAGGAGCAATGAGCAGTTCTTC. This codes for CATSDHGLAGERSNEQFF.

The chain links TRBV12-3 or TRBV12-4 to TRBJ1-5, with a tentative D call TRBD1 (5 bases). This CDR3 spans 13 amino acids. V was trimmed by 5 bases and J by 1 base, leaving 6 bases between them. CDR3 region: CASSRDSNQPQHF. CDR3 DNA sequence: TGTGCCAGCAGTCGGGACAGCAATCAGCCCCAGCATTTT.

The V gene is TRBV5-1, the J gene TRBJ1-2; TRBD1 agrees at 7 bases. CDR1 is SGHRS, CDR2 YFSETQ, per germline. The trim removed 3 bases at V and 6 bases at J, leaving 14 bases unmatched. The CDR3 sequence is 16 residues long. The CDR3 reads CASSSDAQGGLNGYTF. The CDR3 coding sequence is TGCGCCAGCAGCTCGGATGCTCAGGGGGGCTTGAATGGCTACACCTTC.

The rearrangement links TRBV5-6 to TRBJ2-2, with 9 bases matching TRBD1. This CDR3 is 17 amino acids long. J gave up 6 bases and V 3 bases, and 12 bases lay outside the gene matches. CDR1 SGHDT and CDR2 YYEEEE come from the germline V gene. The CDR3 spells CASSSPQGARGSGELFF. In DNA, the CDR3 is TGTGCCAGCAGCTCGCCACAGGGGGCGCGGGGATCCGGGGAGCTGTTTTTT.

The table lists this clone with a few counts. The CDR3 here is CASSEEVKRQGLYEQYF. CDR3 in DNA: TGTGCCAGCAGTGAGGAAGTGAAAAGACAGGGCTTATACGAGCAGTACTTC. This rearrangement joins TRBV2 to TRBJ2-7; 7 nucleotides agree with TRBD1. From germline, CDR1 is SNHLY and CDR2 FYNNEI. The V segment lost 3 bases and the J segment 4 bases; nucleotides outside the gene matches: 15. There are 17 residues in the CDR3.

The chain recombines TRBV5-1 with TRBJ1-2; 7 bases line up with TRBD1. The germline gives CDR1 SGHRS, CDR2 YFSETQ. There are 14 residues in the CDR3. V shed 0 bases, J shed 7 bases, and the junction held 6 bases outside the gene matches. The CDR3 region has the DNA TGCGCCAGCAGCTTGGTTTTGGCAGGGGGTGGCTACACCTTC. This gives the protein CASSLVLAGGGYTF.

The chain has TRBV30 and TRBJ1-1; a weak D match, TRBD1 (5 bases). The V end lost 4 bases, the J end lost 2 bases, and 11 bases lay between the germline ends. This CDR3 spans 13 amino acids. Germline V CDR1 and CDR2: GTSNPN, SVGIG (reference sequence). CDR3 nucleotides: TGTGCCTGGAAGGGGCTAGGTAACACTGAAGCTTTCTTT. Encoded protein: CAWKGLGNTEAFF. The full variable domain, rest sourced from reference TRBV30 and TRBJ1-1, is SQTIHQWPATLVQPVGSPLSLECTVEGTSNPNLYWYRQAAGRGLQLLFYSVGIGQISSEVPQNLSASRPQDRQFILSSKKLLLSDSGFYLCAWKGLGNTEAFFGQGTRLTVV.

This chain joins TRBV18 and TRBJ1-4; the D is unclear. This CDR3 is built from 17 residues. The V end was cut by 3 bases, the J end by 8 bases, with 22 bases between. Germline lookup yields CDR1 KGHSH and CDR2 LQKENI. DNA for the CDR3: TGTGCCAGCTCACCGATTAAGGACCGGAGTAAGAAGGAAAAACTGTTTTTT. Its protein is CASSPIKDRSKKEKLFF.

J is TRBJ1-5 and V is TRBV28; perhaps TRBD1 as D (5 bases). Germline V gene sequence: CDR1 MDHEN, CDR2 SYDVKM. The germline V and J ends were trimmed by 6 bases and 4 bases, with 22 bases remaining between them. The CDR3 covers 17 residues. For the CDR3, the DNA is TGTGCCAGCAGCCAAGCCGGGCCCCGGGGGATTAATCAGCCCCAGCATTTT. The encoded protein is CASSQAGPRGINQPQHF.

The CDR3 here is CASSPPGQAQHF. As DNA, the CDR3 is TGTGCCAGTAGTCCCCCGGGACAGGCCCAGCATTTT. V is TRBV19 and J is TRBJ1-5; 8 positions match TRBD1. The germline V gene encodes CDR1 LNHDA and CDR2 SQIVND (reference sequence). CDR3 length: 12 residues. Trimming cost V 5 bases and J 11 bases; bases outside gene matches: 5.

The chain combines TRBV6-1 with TRBJ2-7; D is possibly TRBD1 (5 bases). The V gene's germline CDR1 is MNHNS and CDR2 SASEGT. V dropped 2 bases and J dropped 0 bases, with 17 bases sitting between them. This CDR3 is 17 amino acids long. CDR3 in DNA: TGTGCCAGCAGTGAATCGAAGGGGTGGGGCGTCTCCTACGAGCAGTACTTC. Encoded protein: CASSESKGWGVSYEQYF.

The gene calls are TRBV19 and TRBJ1-2; D is perhaps TRBD1 (6 bases). There are 14 residues in the CDR3. Germline V gives CDR1 LNHDA, CDR2 SQIVND (reference sequence). V dropped 3 bases and J dropped 1 base, with 9 bases sitting between them. The CDR3 reads CASSIPGVNYGYTF. The CDR3 DNA reads as TGTGCCAGTAGTATCCCAGGGGTTAACTATGGCTACACCTTC.

V usage is TRBV30 and J usage is TRBJ1-6; 8 nucleotides align to TRBD1. V trimming: 5 bases; J trimming: 10 bases; junction bases outside the gene matches: 4. Germline V gene sequence: CDR1 GTSNPN, CDR2 SVGIG (reference sequence). The CDR3 runs 12 residues. In DNA, the CDR3 is TGTGCCTGGGGACAGGGATGGTCACCCCTCCACTTT. Residues: CAWGQGWSPLHF.

This clone was seen only a few times. The V and J genes are TRBV5-6 and TRBJ1-1; D gene unclear. The length of the CDR3 is 13 residues. V was trimmed by 4 bases and J by 3 bases, leaving 10 bases between them. Germline CDR1 SGHDT, CDR2 YYEEEE. The CDR3 protein is CASSPTMYTEAFF. Here the CDR3 DNA reads TGTGCCAGCAGCCCAACAATGTACACTGAAGCTTTCTTT. The complete variable domain, with remaining parts taken from reference TRBV5-6 and TRBJ1-1, reads DAGVTQSPTHLIKTRGQQVTLRCSPKSGHDTVSWYQQALGQGPQFIFQYYEEEERQRGNFPDRFSGHQFPNYSSELNVNALLLGDSALYLCASSPTMYTEAFFGQGTRLTVV.

CDR3 DNA sequence: TGTGCCAGCAGTGAAGCCGGAACCTATGGCTACACCTTC. Its translation is CASSEAGTYGYTF. V gene TRBV2 combines with J gene TRBJ1-2; no definite D call. Per the germline V gene, CDR1 is SNHLY and CDR2 is FYNNEI. Trimming pared 0 bases from V and 4 bases from J, leaving 6 bases between. The CDR3 consists of 13 residues.

This chain links TRBV5-1 with TRBJ1-4, with D hard to call. The CDR3 contains 14 residues. The germline gives CDR1 SGHRS, CDR2 YFSETQ. V lost 5 bases and J 7 bases, leaving 15 bases between the germline ends. CDR3 sequence (DNA): TGCGCCAGCAGAGCTGGCGTGGATTCTGAAAAACTGTTTTTT. As protein: CASRAGVDSEKLFF.

This clone was detected once. The rearrangement links TRBV6-5 to TRBJ1-5, with D uncertain. Germline values: CDR1 MNHEY, CDR2 SVGAGI. The CDR3 sequence is 15 residues long. V was clipped by 4 bases and J by 6 bases, with 16 bases between them. CDR3 nucleotide sequence: TGTGCCAGCAGTTTCCTTGATGCCGTCGGTCAGCCCCAGCATTTT. Translation: CASSFLDAVGQPQHF.

The chain has TRBV6-5 and TRBJ1-4; possibly TRBD1 for D (6 bases). V gave up 6 bases and J gave up 4 bases, with 12 bases separating them. The CDR3 extends over 14 amino acids. Per the germline V gene, CDR1 is MNHEY and CDR2 is SVGAGI. The CDR3 reads CASSSRGVNEKLFF. The CDR3 DNA reads TGTGCCAGCAGCTCCAGGGGAGTTAATGAAAAACTGTTTTTT.

V is TRBV7-9 and J is TRBJ2-1; D may be TRBD2 (7 bases). The V end lost 2 bases, the J end lost 5 bases, and 13 bases lay between the germline ends. This CDR3 has 15 residues. CDR1 and CDR2 from the germline V gene are SEHNR and FQNEAQ (reference sequence). CDR3 sequence: CASSLNGGQNNEQFF. DNA for the CDR3: TGTGCCAGCAGCTTAAACGGGGGGCAGAACAATGAGCAGTTCTTC. Filled out from reference TRBV7-9 and TRBJ2-1, the complete variable domain reads DTGVSQNPRHKITKRGQNVTFRCDPISEHNRLYWYRQTLGQGPEFLTYFQNEAQLEKSRLLSDRFSAERPKGSFSTLEIQRTEQGDSAMYLCASSLNGGQNNEQFFGPGTRLTVL.

This rearrangement joins TRBV7-3 to TRBJ1-1; TRBD1 might be the D (6 bases). Per the germline V gene, CDR1 is SGHTA and CDR2 is FQGTGA. CDR3 length: 15 residues. V lost 5 bases, J lost 4 bases, and 17 bases lay in between. The chain's CDR3 is CASSRKGGLSTEAFF. In DNA, the CDR3 is TGTGCCAGCAGCAGAAAAGGGGGGCTTAGCACTGAAGCTTTCTTT.

The chain carries TRBV19 and TRBJ1-2; weak D call: TRBD1 (5 bases). The germline gives CDR1 LNHDA, CDR2 SQIVND (reference sequence). This CDR3 is built from 15 residues. V shed 6 bases and J shed 4 bases, with 18 bases lying between them. The CDR3 bases are TGTGCCAGTAGAGTCGGGGGAAGTGCGGCCTATGGCTACACCTTC. This gives the protein CASRVGGSAAYGYTF.

A few counts support this clone. The V gene is TRBV7-2, the J gene TRBJ2-1, with TRBD2 identical over 8 bases. The CDR3 sequence is 15 residues long. The germline gives CDR1 SGHTA, CDR2 FQGNSA. Trimming took 5 bases from V and 6 from J; bases not matched to a gene: 9. The chain's CDR3 is CASSQRTSWGNEQFF. The CDR3 nucleotides are TGTGCCAGCAGCCAACGGACTAGCTGGGGCAATGAGCAGTTCTTC.

This clone was found a few times. This rearrangement joins TRBV7-9 to TRBJ2-5; a possible D gene is TRBD1 (5 bases). Trimming pared 4 bases from V and 7 bases from J, leaving 10 bases between. Germline V gene lookup returns CDR1 SEHNR and CDR2 FQNEAQ (reference sequence). The CDR3 consists of 12 residues. The CDR3 loop reads CASSSGMGTQYF. CDR3 nucleotide sequence: TGTGCCAGCAGCTCAGGGATGGGGACCCAGTACTTC.

This clone was detected only once. V and J are TRBV19 and TRBJ1-1, with 9 bases lining up with TRBD1. Trimming cost V 11 bases and J 8 bases; bases outside gene matches: 15. Per the germline V gene, CDR1 is LNHDA and CDR2 is SQIVND (reference sequence). The CDR3 spans 14 residues. CDR3 amino acids: CAARGTGWIGEAFF. CDR3 in DNA: TGTGCCGCACGAGGGACAGGGTGGATTGGCGAAGCTTTCTTT. Full variable domain (remainder filled in from reference TRBV19 and TRBJ1-1): DGGITQSPKYLFRKEGQNVTLSCEQNLNHDAMYWYRQDPGQGLRLIYYSQIVNDFQKGDIAEGYSVSREKKESFPLTVTSAQKNPTAFYLCAARGTGWIGEAFFGQGTRLTVV.